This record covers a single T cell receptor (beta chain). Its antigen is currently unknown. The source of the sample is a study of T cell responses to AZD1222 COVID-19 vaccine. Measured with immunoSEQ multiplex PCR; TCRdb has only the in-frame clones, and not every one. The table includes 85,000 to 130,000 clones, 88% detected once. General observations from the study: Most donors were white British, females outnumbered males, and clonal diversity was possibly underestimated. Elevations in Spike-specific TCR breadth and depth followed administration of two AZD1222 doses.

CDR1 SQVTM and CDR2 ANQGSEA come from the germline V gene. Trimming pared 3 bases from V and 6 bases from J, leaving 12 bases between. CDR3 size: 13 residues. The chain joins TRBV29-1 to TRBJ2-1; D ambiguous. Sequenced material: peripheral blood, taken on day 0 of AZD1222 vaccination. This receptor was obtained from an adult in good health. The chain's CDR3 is CSVDWATGNEQFF. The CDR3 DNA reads TGCAGCGTTGACTGGGCCACGGGCAATGAGCAGTTCTTC.